Below, 20 T cell receptor beta chains from the same sample are listed, as sequenced in a study of blood T cell repertoires in COVID-19. Method: immunoSEQ multiplex PCR; TCRdb's copy keeps in-frame clones and lacks some. The sample yields approximately 210,000 clones, about 85% seen once. Sequences were obtained from peripheral blood. The receptors were gathered from a man in his forties with acute or convalescent COVID-19.

This clone showed up just a few times. This rearrangement joins TRBV23-1 to TRBJ2-2; TRBD2 might be the D (6 bases). TRBV23-1 is treated as an ORF (open reading frame) with a function not yet certain. V was trimmed by 4 bases and J by 6 bases, leaving 18 bases between them. The CDR3 contains 16 residues. CDR3 coding DNA: TGCGCCAGCAGTCCCCGGAGGGACCGGAGCCCCGGGGAGCTGTTTTTT. It yields the protein CASSPRRDRSPGELFF.

The chain joins TRBV5-6 to TRBJ2-4, with TRBD1 matching over 8 bases. Germline V CDR1 and CDR2: SGHDT, YYEEEE. CDR3 length: 15 amino acids. The V gene end was trimmed by 1 base and the J gene end by 4 bases; junction bases not matched to a gene: 4. In DNA, the CDR3 is TGTGCCAGCAGCTTGTTGACAGGGGAGAAAAACATTCAGTACTTC. It translates to CASSLLTGEKNIQYF.

Note on this clone: In the same sample, other DNA sequences code for this CDR3. The genes are TRBV18 and TRBJ2-3; no clear D gene. CDR3 length equals 15 residues. Trimming stripped 0 bases from V and 0 bases from J, with 7 bases between. Germline CDR1 KGHSH, CDR2 LQKENI. This CDR3 is CASSPPRSSTDTQYF. CDR3 nucleotide sequence: TGTGCCAGCTCACCACCACGGAGTAGCACAGATACGCAGTATTTT.

The chain has TRBV19 and TRBJ1-5, with 7 positions matching TRBD1. The length of the CDR3 is 15 residues. J lost 0 bases, V lost 7 bases, and 6 bases had no gene match. Germline CDR1 reads LNHDA; CDR2 reads SQIVND (reference sequence). CDR3 sequence (DNA): TGTGCCAGTATGGACAGGCCTTATAGCAATCAGCCCCAGCATTTT. It encodes CASMDRPYSNQPQHF.

This clone has only one observation. Here the CDR3 DNA reads TGTGCCAGCAGCCTCCCAGGGGTTCCGGGCTATGGCTACACCTTC. Its translation: CASSLPGVPGYGYTF. The chain carries TRBV3-1 (or the pseudogene TRBV3-2) and TRBJ1-2; TRBD1 might be the D (6 bases). There are 15 residues in the CDR3. The ends were cut back, 4 bases at V and 4 bases at J, with 16 bases in the middle. Germline V gene data show CDR1 as LGHDT and CDR2 as YNNKEL (reference sequence).

V is TRBV19 and J is TRBJ2-7, with 9 bases that match TRBD2. The J segment lost 0 bases and the V segment lost 3 bases, leaving 9 bases of the junction unmatched. Looked up from germline, CDR1 is LNHDA and CDR2 is SQIVND (reference sequence). The CDR3 contains 17 residues. The CDR3 loop reads CASSMGASGGSSYEQYF. DNA for the CDR3: TGTGCCAGTAGTATGGGGGCCAGCGGGGGGAGCTCCTACGAGCAGTACTTC.

This chain joins TRBV6-1 and TRBJ1-1; D remains unclear. The CDR3 loop spans 13 amino acids. Per the germline V gene, CDR1 is MNHNS and CDR2 is SASEGT. The V gene lost 3 bases and the J gene lost 1 base, with 6 bases spanning the gap. CDR3 region: CASSETGNTEAFF. The CDR3 nucleotides read TGTGCCAGCAGTGAGACGGGGAACACTGAAGCTTTCTTT.

V gene TRBV5-1 combines with J gene TRBJ1-1, with TRBD1 as a possible D gene (6 bases). V was clipped by 4 bases and J by 6 bases, with 16 bases between them. The germline V gene encodes CDR1 SGHRS and CDR2 YFSETQ. This CDR3 region has 14 residues. The CDR3 is CASSQTGSTAEAFF. The CDR3 DNA follows: TGCGCCAGCAGCCAAACAGGGTCGACAGCTGAAGCTTTCTTT.

This chain links TRBV6-2 or TRBV6-3 with TRBJ2-7; 8 bases align to TRBD2. V was clipped by 0 bases and J by 2 bases; unmatched bases: 6. The CDR3 runs 16 residues. Germline lookup yields CDR1 MNHEY and CDR2 SVGEGT. CDR3 region: CASSYSGSGNTYEQYF. The CDR3 nucleotides are TGTGCCAGCAGTTACTCGGGTAGCGGGAATACCTACGAGCAGTACTTC.

This clone occurred once. This chain connects TRBV7-2 to TRBJ2-1, with a weak D call TRBD1 (5 bases). The ends were cut back, 2 bases at V and 0 bases at J, with 11 bases in the middle. Germline CDR1 reads SGHTA; CDR2 reads FQGNSA. There are 16 residues in the CDR3. As DNA, the CDR3 is TGTGCCAGCAGCTTAATGACAGCGAGCTCCTACAATGAGCAGTTCTTC. It specifies CASSLMTASSYNEQFF.

This clone appeared once. This chain connects TRBV4-2 to TRBJ1-6; weak D call: TRBD1 (5 bases). CDR1 is LGHNA and CDR2 is YNFKEQ in the germline V gene. V lost 0 bases and J 6 bases, leaving 12 bases between the germline ends. This CDR3 spans 16 amino acids. The CDR3 loop reads CASSQDPRVVNSPLHF. The CDR3 DNA sequence: TGTGCCAGCAGCCAAGATCCCAGGGTAGTTAATTCACCCCTCCACTTT.

The chain recombines TRBV10-3 with TRBJ1-1, with 11 bases matching TRBD1. The trim removed 10 bases at V and 2 bases at J, leaving 6 bases unmatched. The germline V gene encodes CDR1 ENHRY and CDR2 SYGVKD. The CDR3 contains 14 residues. The CDR3 DNA follows: TGTGCCACTCGGGACAGGGGGAAAAACACTGAAGCTTTCTTT. This gives the protein CATRDRGKNTEAFF.

The chain couples TRBV19 to TRBJ2-1, with TRBD2 identical over 7 bases. Germline V CDR1 and CDR2: LNHDA, SQIVND (reference sequence). Trimming cost V 4 bases and J 7 bases; bases outside gene matches: 4. This CDR3 has 13 residues. The CDR3 is CASSSGRGNEQFF. CDR3 nucleotides: TGTGCCAGTAGTAGCGGGAGAGGGAATGAGCAGTTCTTC. Drawing the rest from reference TRBV19 and TRBJ2-1, the complete variable domain is DGGITQSPKYLFRKEGQNVTLSCEQNLNHDAMYWYRQDPGQGLRLIYYSQIVNDFQKGDIAEGYSVSREKKESFPLTVTSAQKNPTAFYLCASSSGRGNEQFFGPGTRLTVL.

The V call is TRBV2, the J call TRBJ2-6, with 7 bases identical to TRBD1. The CDR3 loop spans 17 amino acids. Per the germline V gene, CDR1 is SNHLY and CDR2 is FYNNEI. Germline trimming cut 1 base from V and 2 bases from J; bases unmatched to any gene: 5. CDR3 sequence: CASSEGGRGTGANVLTF. The CDR3 DNA follows: TGTGCCAGCAGTGAAGGTGGCAGGGGGACTGGGGCCAACGTCCTGACTTTC.

This chain uses TRBV29-1 with TRBJ2-1; the match to TRBD1 covers 9 bases. The CDR3 totals 15 residues. Trimming cost V 6 bases and J 7 bases; bases outside gene matches: 13. CDR1 and CDR2 from the germline V gene are SQVTM and ANQGSEA. In DNA form, the CDR3 reads TGCAGCGTAAAGACCGGGACAGGGTCGGGGAATGAGCAGTTCTTC. Translated: CSVKTGTGSGNEQFF.

The chain links TRBV27 to TRBJ2-1; 9 nucleotides match TRBD2. There are 17 residues in the CDR3. With 4 bases clipped from V and 9 bases from J, the junction kept 16 bases outside the gene matches. Germline CDR1 and CDR2: MNHEY and SMNVEV (reference sequence). The CDR3 coding sequence is TGTGCCAGCAGTTCGGGAATTGGGCGGGGGGGCCGACGTGAGCAGTTCTTC. It yields the protein CASSSGIGRGGRREQFF.

V is TRBV18 and J is TRBJ1-2; D remains ambiguous. There are 14 residues in the CDR3. From germline, CDR1 is KGHSH and CDR2 LQKENI. V was trimmed by 0 bases and J by 8 bases, leaving 13 bases between them. The CDR3 nucleotides are TGTGCCAGCTCACCACCCTCGTGGGCGAGCGGCTACACCTTC. As protein: CASSPPSWASGYTF.

The genes are TRBV5-1 and TRBJ2-7; D perhaps matches TRBD1 (6 bases). The CDR3 consists of 17 residues. Germline CDR1 SGHRS, CDR2 YFSETQ. Trimming pared 3 bases from V and 0 bases from J, leaving 19 bases between. DNA of the CDR3: TGCGCCAGCAGCTCACCCAGGGGCCGACACTCCTCCTACGAGCAGTACTTC. It encodes CASSSPRGRHSSYEQYF. Using reference TRBV5-1 and TRBJ2-7 for the parts outside the CDR3, the full variable domain is KAGVTQTPRYLIKTRGQQVTLSCSPISGHRSVSWYQQTPGQGLQFLFEYFSETQRNKGNFPGRFSGRQFSNSRSEMNVSTLELGDSALYLCASSSPRGRHSSYEQYFGPGTRLTVT.

The chain carries TRBV3-1 (or the pseudogene TRBV3-2) and TRBJ2-7; the match to TRBD2 covers 8 bases. V dropped 1 base and J dropped 3; count of bases not matched to a gene: 2. Germline V gene data show CDR1 as LGHDT and CDR2 as YNNKEL (reference sequence). The CDR3 is made up of 14 amino acids. The CDR3 DNA reads as TGTGCCAGCAGCCAAGCGAGCGGGGGCTACGAGCAGTACTTC. Translation gives CASSQASGGYEQYF.

The gene calls are TRBV7-6 and TRBJ2-7; 9 nucleotides agree with TRBD1. Per germline, CDR1 SGHVS and CDR2 FNYEAQ. Trimming cost V 5 bases and J 6 bases; bases outside gene matches: 14. This CDR3 has 16 residues. The CDR3 loop is CASSRSNPDRGGEQYF. In DNA, the CDR3 is TGTGCCAGCAGCCGAAGCAACCCGGACAGGGGAGGCGAGCAGTACTTC. Full variable domain (rest looked up from reference TRBV7-6 and TRBJ2-7): GAGVSQSPRYKVTKRGQDVALRCDPISGHVSLYWYRQALGQGPEFLTYFNYEAQQDKSGLPNDRFSAERPEGSISTLTIQRTEQRDSAMYRCASSRSNPDRGGEQYFGPGTRLTVT.